What follows are 20 T cell receptor beta chains derived from one specimen sequenced in a study of T cell repertoires in cytomegalovirus infection. Each CDR3 protein is one row after TCRdb ran MiXCR on the reads. The data contain about 700,000 distinct CDR3 sequences, 33% of them singletons. Antigen specificity for these receptors is unknown. Sequencing used cultured PBMCs, obtained from culture after CMV antigen stimulation. Every receptor here comes from a human donor in good health (CMV status not recorded). Some clones in this sample may be carry-over from other donors' samples.

V usage is TRBV19 and J usage is TRBJ1-2, with 8 bases identical to TRBD1. The germline CDR1 and CDR2 sequences are LNHDA and SQIVND (reference sequence). This CDR3 comprises 18 residues. Trimming removed 6 bases from V and 4 bases from J; junction bases left unmatched: 19. In DNA form, the CDR3 reads TGTGCCAGTAGCGATACGAGCTACTTAACAGGGGGGATCTATGGCTACACCTTC. Protein: CASSDTSYLTGGIYGYTF.

The J gene is TRBJ2-7, the V gene TRBV20-1; 8 bases agree with TRBD2. V was pared by 0 bases and J by 12 bases, with 13 bases of the junction left unmatched. CDR1 and CDR2 from the germline V gene are DFQATT and SNEGSKA (reference sequence). CDR3 length: 14 residues. The CDR3 nucleotides read TGCAGTGCTAGAGATCAGCGGGGGCCCGGGGACTTGTACTTC. This gives the protein CSARDQRGPGDLYF.

This chain links TRBV7-2 with TRBJ2-1; 14 positions match TRBD2. Trimming at V came to 6 bases and at J to 6 bases, leaving 4 bases not matched to a gene. This CDR3 contains 15 residues. CDR1 SGHTA and CDR2 FQGNSA come from the germline V gene. The chain's CDR3 is CASSPTSGGGNEQFF. For the CDR3, the DNA is TGTGCCAGCAGTCCGACTAGCGGGGGGGGCAATGAGCAGTTCTTC. The full variable domain, its missing parts supplied by reference TRBV7-2 and TRBJ2-1, is GAGVSQSPSNKVTEKGKDVELRCDPISGHTALYWYRQSLGQGLEFLIYFQGNSAPDKSGLPSDRFSAERTGGSVSTLTIQRTQQEDSAVYLCASSPTSGGGNEQFFGPGTRLTVL.

This clonotype was seen a few times. The rearrangement links TRBV20-1 to TRBJ2-7; 7 nucleotides line up with TRBD2. V shed 2 bases, J shed 2 bases, and the junction held 9 bases outside the gene matches. Germline lookup yields CDR1 DFQATT and CDR2 SNEGSKA (reference sequence). The CDR3 contains 15 residues. This chain's CDR3 is CSARPPGLRAYEQYF. The DNA of the CDR3 is TGCAGTGCTAGACCCCCGGGACTAAGGGCCTACGAGCAGTACTTC.

This clonotype turned up a few times. The chain employs TRBV11-2 and TRBJ2-7; no clear D. The germline gives CDR1 SGHAT, CDR2 FQNNGV. V was clipped by 2 bases and J by 3 bases, with 8 bases between them. CDR3 length: 13 amino acids. This CDR3 reads CASSLQVLYEQYF. CDR3 sequence (DNA): TGTGCCAGCAGCTTACAGGTGCTCTACGAGCAGTACTTC.

The chain combines TRBV6-1 with TRBJ2-3; 7 bases fit TRBD2. CDR1 is MNHNS, CDR2 SASEGT, per germline. The V and J ends lost 6 bases and 2 bases, in that order; junction bases with no gene match: 11. The CDR3 has 16 amino acids. The CDR3 is CASSPPGAGTTDTQYF. The CDR3 DNA follows: TGTGCCAGCAGCCCCCCAGGAGCGGGAACCACAGATACGCAGTATTTT.

The chain is built from TRBV9 and TRBJ2-6; D might be TRBD2 (6 bases). Germline V gene data show CDR1 as SGDLS and CDR2 as YYNGEE. V was trimmed by 2 bases and J by 1 base, leaving 7 bases between them. CDR3 length: 15 residues. In DNA form, the CDR3 reads TGTGCCAGCAGCGTCAGCGGGTCTGGGGCCAACGTCCTGACTTTC. This gives the protein CASSVSGSGANVLTF.

The V call is TRBV6-1, the J call TRBJ2-2; no reliable D call. V was cut by 1 base and J by 0 bases, with 6 bases left in between. Germline lookup yields CDR1 MNHNS and CDR2 SASEGT. CDR3 length: 15 amino acids. CDR3 DNA sequence: TGTGCCAGCAGTGAAGGGAGCGCGAACACCGGGGAGCTGTTTTTT. Translating gives CASSEGSANTGELFF.

The gene calls are TRBV6-5 and TRBJ1-1; 7 positions agree with TRBD1. The trim removed 5 bases at V and 1 base at J, leaving 10 bases unmatched. The length of the CDR3 is 16 residues. The V gene's germline CDR1 is MNHEY and CDR2 SVGAGI. CDR3 residues: CASSRGQRNANTEAFF. CDR3 sequence (DNA): TGTGCCAGCAGTAGGGGACAGAGAAACGCGAACACTGAAGCTTTCTTT.

The chain joins TRBV19 to TRBJ1-5; D is unresolved. Looked up from germline, CDR1 is LNHDA and CDR2 is SQIVND (reference sequence). This CDR3 is 14 amino acids long. The V and J ends lost 3 bases and 2 bases respectively, with 8 bases between them. The CDR3 protein is CASSMIAGNQPQHF. The CDR3 DNA is TGTGCCAGTAGTATGATTGCAGGCAATCAGCCCCAGCATTTT.

The chain employs TRBV6-5 and TRBJ2-2, with D hard to call. Trimming took off 0 bases at V and 7 bases at J, with 9 bases between the two ends. The CDR3 covers 14 residues. CDR1 and CDR2 (germline): MNHEY, SVGAGI. CDR3 residues: CASSYSLAGGELFF. CDR3 in DNA: TGTGCCAGCAGTTACTCGTTAGCCGGCGGGGAGCTGTTTTTT.

The chain recombines TRBV4-1 with TRBJ2-7; possible D gene TRBD2, 7 bases. The V end lost 0 bases, the J end lost 3 bases, and 15 bases lay between the germline ends. The germline CDR1 and CDR2 sequences are MGHRA and YSYEKL. CDR3 length: 16 amino acids. The CDR3 sequence: CASSQDFKGEGYEQYF. In DNA, the CDR3 is TGCGCCAGCAGCCAAGATTTTAAGGGGGAGGGCTACGAGCAGTACTTC.

The rearrangement uses TRBV6-5 and TRBJ1-2; D is perhaps TRBD1 (6 bases). Trimming left V 0 bases short and J 10 bases short, with 18 bases between. The CDR3 has 15 residues. The germline V gene encodes CDR1 MNHEY and CDR2 SVGAGI. CDR3 in DNA: TGTGCCAGCAGTTACTCGGATTTGGCGGGGGCGATCTACACCTTC. This gives the protein CASSYSDLAGAIYTF.

The CDR3 region is CASSPASEGQFF. The DNA of the CDR3 is TGTGCCAGCAGCCCGGCCTCGGAGGGGCAGTTCTTC. The J gene is TRBJ2-1, the V gene TRBV11-2; weak D call: TRBD2 (6 bases). The germline V and J ends were trimmed by 5 bases and 12 bases, with 14 bases remaining between them. The CDR3 has 12 amino acids. Germline values: CDR1 SGHAT, CDR2 FQNNGV. The full variable domain, with the rest looked up from reference TRBV11-2 and TRBJ2-1, is EAGVAQSPRYKIIEKRQSVAFWCNPISGHATLYWYQQILGQGPKLLIQFQNNGVVDDSQLPKDRFSAERLKGVDSTLKIQPAKLEDSAVYLCASSPASEGQFFGPGTRLTVL.

The table lists this clonotype with a count of one. For the CDR3, the DNA is TGCGCCAGCAGTGCCTCCGGGGAGCTGTTTTTT. Protein: CASSASGELFF. The chain carries TRBV10-2 and TRBJ2-2; no clear D. Trimming cost V 4 bases and J 6 bases, with 3 bases left between them. Germline CDR1 and CDR2: WSHSY and SAAADI. CDR3 length equals 11 residues.

This clonotype was seen many times. The chain recombines TRBV7-2 with TRBJ2-3, with D perhaps TRBD2 (6 bases). The germline V and J ends were trimmed by 1 base and 5 bases, with 13 bases remaining between them. Germline V lookup: CDR1 SGHTA, CDR2 FQGNSA. The CDR3 has 15 amino acids. This CDR3 reads CASSLGSGGVDTQYF. Written as DNA, the CDR3 is TGTGCCAGCAGCTTAGGAAGCGGAGGGGTAGATACGCAGTATTTT.

The sample holds many counts of this clonotype. The V and J genes are TRBV7-2 and TRBJ1-1; 7 nucleotides align to TRBD1. Germline CDR1 SGHTA, CDR2 FQGNSA. The CDR3 has 13 amino acids. V was clipped by 5 bases and J by 4 bases; unmatched bases: 4. CDR3 protein: CASSVQGFTEAFF. As DNA, the CDR3 is TGTGCCAGCAGCGTACAGGGGTTCACTGAAGCTTTCTTT.

The genes are TRBV6-2 or TRBV6-3 and TRBJ2-3; D is perhaps TRBD1 (5 bases). The CDR3 length is 12 residues. Deletions cut 7 bases from V and 5 bases from J, with 10 bases between. Germline V CDR1 and CDR2: MNHEY, SVGEGT. DNA for the CDR3: TGTGCCAGCAAGGGGATTGGAGATACGCAGTATTTT. Translated, it gives CASKGIGDTQYF.

This clonotype was counted ten times or more. The rearrangement uses TRBV7-2 and TRBJ1-5; TRBD1 agrees at 7 bases. Per the germline V gene, CDR1 is SGHTA and CDR2 is FQGNSA. The CDR3 contains 14 residues. V lost 5 bases to trimming and J lost 7 bases; unmatched junction nucleotides: 8. As DNA, the CDR3 is TGTGCCAGCAGCCCAGACAGGGAGCCCCAGCCCCAGCATTTT. Its protein is CASSPDREPQPQHF. Complete variable domain (other parts from reference TRBV7-2 and TRBJ1-5): GAGVSQSPSNKVTEKGKDVELRCDPISGHTALYWYRQSLGQGLEFLIYFQGNSAPDKSGLPSDRFSAERTGGSVSTLTIQRTQQEDSAVYLCASSPDREPQPQHFGDGTRLSIL.

The chain has TRBV6-1 and TRBJ1-5; weak D call: TRBD1 (6 bases). The CDR3 covers 14 residues. The germline gives CDR1 MNHNS, CDR2 SASEGT. Between the trimmed V and J ends, which lost 4 bases and 1 base, there was a span of 8 bases. CDR3 DNA: TGTGCCAGCAGTGCGGACAGAAGCAATCAGCCCCAGCATTTT. Amino acid sequence: CASSADRSNQPQHF.